Below, 18 T cell receptor beta chains from the same sample are listed, as sequenced in a study of beta chain features in type 1 diabetes (dated 2018 in TCRdb). The library was produced with the immunoSEQ multiplex PCR assay. The entire isolated RNA was reverse transcribed using the High Capacity cDNA Reverse Transcription Kit, and thus expressed TCRB transcripts were sequenced. TCRdb's version of the immuneACCESS table is confined to in-frame rearrangements and falls short of the full clone set. An unresolved V gene accounts for under half of the shortfall where checked; the remainder is of unknown origin. The table for this sample lists about 150,000 clones; less than 9.5% of them were counted only once. In total, the top ten clones hold around 0.65% of the sample. The specimen was central memory CD4+ T cells from blood. The source of these receptors is a young man in good health.

The chain carries TRBV18 and TRBJ2-3, with D uncertain. Germline V gives CDR1 KGHSH, CDR2 LQKENI. This CDR3 region has 12 residues. V lost 3 bases and J lost 5, with 6 bases in between. Here the CDR3 DNA reads TGTGCCAGCTCACCCCAACAAGATACGCAGTATTTT. This codes for CASSPQQDTQYF.

The chain combines TRBV30 with TRBJ1-4, with TRBD1 identical over 7 bases. CDR3 length equals 15 residues. The junction had 10 bases not matched to a gene; V was cut back by 5 bases and J by 4 bases. Germline lookup yields CDR1 GTSNPN and CDR2 SVGIG (reference sequence). The CDR3 DNA is TGTGCCTGGGGCCCGAAGGGGGCAAGTAATGAAAAACTGTTTTTT. Translating gives CAWGPKGASNEKLFF. The full variable domain, with the rest looked up from reference TRBV30 and TRBJ1-4, is SQTIHQWPATLVQPVGSPLSLECTVEGTSNPNLYWYRQAAGRGLQLLFYSVGIGQISSEVPQNLSASRPQDRQFILSSKKLLLSDSGFYLCAWGPKGASNEKLFFGSGTQLSVL.

The chain recombines TRBV5-1 with TRBJ2-1; weak D call: TRBD2 (6 bases). The CDR3 contains 16 residues. Germline V lookup: CDR1 SGHRS, CDR2 YFSETQ. Trimming removed 4 bases at V and 7 bases at J, with 21 bases between. CDR3 sequence (DNA): TGCGCCAGCAGCGCCCTTGGGTCGGGAGAGTTGAATGAGCAGTTCTTC. Its translation: CASSALGSGELNEQFF.

This clone was observed a few times. The chain carries TRBV6-1 and TRBJ1-2; TRBD1 is a possible D gene (6 bases). The CDR3 spans 13 residues. The V gene lost 2 bases and the J gene lost 8 bases, with 12 bases spanning the gap. The germline gives CDR1 MNHNS, CDR2 SASEGT. In nucleotides, the CDR3 is TGTGCCAGCAGTGAAATGGGGGCGCGCGGCTACACCTTC. This gives the protein CASSEMGARGYTF.

This clone was detected a few times. This chain links TRBV6-1 with TRBJ2-3, with TRBD2 as a possible D gene (6 bases). Germline V gene sequence: CDR1 MNHNS, CDR2 SASEGT. Deletions cut 2 bases from V and 0 bases from J, with 9 bases between. CDR3 size: 15 residues. For the CDR3, the DNA is TGTGCCAGCAGTGAACCCGGGACTAGCACAGATACGCAGTATTTT. Residues: CASSEPGTSTDTQYF.

Only a few counts were recorded for this clone. This chain connects TRBV7-2 to TRBJ2-5; D is unresolved. The CDR3 extends over 16 amino acids. Trimming shortened V by 1 base and J by 3 bases, and 15 bases separated the two germline ends. Per germline, CDR1 SGHTA and CDR2 FQGNSA. Here the CDR3 reads CASSLDWMGRKETQYF. The CDR3 coding sequence is TGTGCCAGCAGCTTAGATTGGATGGGCAGAAAAGAGACCCAGTACTTC.

This clone was counted only a few times. The chain combines TRBV9 with TRBJ2-3; D is unclear. The CDR3 consists of 15 residues. V was pared by 3 bases and J by 6 bases, with 17 bases between. Germline V CDR1 and CDR2: SGDLS, YYNGEE. In DNA, the CDR3 is TGTGCCAGCAGCGGAGACATTCTTAATTCGGATACGCAGTATTTT. This sequence encodes CASSGDILNSDTQYF.

The chain employs TRBV2 and TRBJ2-5; TRBD2 aligns across 10 bases. The CDR3 contains 12 residues. V lost 8 bases and J lost 6; bases outside the gene matches: 3. Germline V gives CDR1 SNHLY, CDR2 FYNNEI. The CDR3 DNA follows: TGTGCCAGCGGACTAGCGGTGAAGACCCAGTACTTC. It encodes CASGLAVKTQYF.

This clone was detected a few times. The chain carries TRBV19 and TRBJ2-5, with TRBD1 matching 7 bases. V was pared by 8 bases and J by 2 bases, with 5 bases of the junction left unmatched. The V gene's germline CDR1 is LNHDA and CDR2 SQIVND (reference sequence). This CDR3 is built from 13 residues. The CDR3: CASAPGQQETQYF. The CDR3 DNA reads TGTGCCAGTGCTCCGGGACAGCAAGAGACCCAGTACTTC.

This clone was picked up a small number of times. The rearrangement joins TRBV18 to TRBJ1-3; 7 bases line up with TRBD1. The CDR3 length is 16 residues. With V trimmed by 4 bases and J by 0 bases, 6 bases remained unmatched. CDR1 KGHSH and CDR2 LQKENI come from the germline V gene. The CDR3 loop is CASSQPGQSSGNTIYF. Here the CDR3 DNA reads TGTGCCAGCTCACAACCGGGACAGTCCTCTGGAAACACCATATATTTT.

This clone was picked up a small number of times. The rearrangement joins TRBV7-8 to TRBJ1-6; 8 bases are shared with TRBD1. The V segment lost 5 bases and the J segment 9 bases; nucleotides outside the gene matches: 9. The CDR3 spans 15 residues. Germline lookup yields CDR1 SGHVS and CDR2 FQNEAQ. The DNA of the CDR3 is TGTGCCAGCAGCCCGCCGGACAGGGTAGCTTCACCCCTCCACTTT. It is translated as CASSPPDRVASPLHF. Using reference TRBV7-8 and TRBJ1-6 for the parts outside the CDR3, the full variable domain is GAGVSQSPRYKVAKRGQDVALRCDPISGHVSLFWYQQALGQGPEFLTYFQNEAQLDKSGLPSDRFFAERPEGSVSTLKIQRTQQEDSAVYLCASSPPDRVASPLHFGNGTRLTVT.

This clone was counted between two and nine times. The rearrangement uses TRBV6-5 and TRBJ2-5; D gene ambiguous. Trimming took off 0 bases at V and 5 bases at J, with 16 bases between the two ends. The V gene's germline CDR1 is MNHEY and CDR2 SVGAGI. The CDR3 is 16 residues long. The CDR3 nucleotides are TGTGCCAGCAGTTACTCGACCCCCGCCAGCGAGGAGACCCAGTACTTC. Protein sequence: CASSYSTPASEETQYF.

In this sample, this clone turned up a few times. The J gene is TRBJ1-4, the V gene TRBV11-2; 12 bases match TRBD1. J was trimmed by 13 bases and V by 6 bases; bases with no gene match: 12. Germline V gene data show CDR1 as SGHAT and CDR2 as FQNNGV. The length of the CDR3 is 15 residues. DNA for the CDR3: TGTGCCAGCAGACCAGCCGGGACAGGGGGCCCAGCACTGTTTTTT. Its protein product is CASRPAGTGGPALFF.

This clone was detected a few times. This sequence joins TRBV11-2 and TRBJ1-1; D gene uncertain. The V gene lost 3 bases and the J gene lost 5 bases, with 13 bases spanning the gap. The CDR3 sequence is 14 residues long. Germline V gives CDR1 SGHAT, CDR2 FQNNGV. In DNA form, the CDR3 reads TGTGCCAGCAGCTTTAACCGTGGAGAAACTGAAGCTTTCTTT. Protein: CASSFNRGETEAFF.

The V gene is TRBV7-2, the J gene TRBJ2-2; TRBD1 matches 9 bases. Germline V gene sequence: CDR1 SGHTA, CDR2 FQGNSA. The CDR3 has 14 amino acids. V shed 8 bases and J 2 bases; nucleotides not matched to a gene: 3. The CDR3 DNA follows: TGTGCCAGCTCGGGACAGGGCAACACCGGGGAGCTGTTTTTT. Amino acids: CASSGQGNTGELFF.

This clone came up a few times. The chain's CDR3 is CASNPTSGVKNEQFF. DNA for the CDR3: TGTGCCAGTAACCCGACTAGCGGGGTCAAGAATGAGCAGTTCTTC. The chain recombines TRBV19 with TRBJ2-1, with 11 nucleotides matching TRBD2. Germline V gene lookup returns CDR1 LNHDA and CDR2 SQIVND (reference sequence). The CDR3 is 15 residues long. Trimming cost V 7 bases and J 7 bases; bases outside gene matches: 9.

In this sample, this clone turned up a few times. CDR3 region: CASSERVGQAYSYEQYF. The CDR3 coding sequence is TGTGCCAGCAGTGAAAGGGTTGGACAGGCCTACTCCTACGAGCAGTACTTC. The J gene is TRBJ2-7, the V gene TRBV2; 7 bases are shared with TRBD1. This CDR3 has 17 residues. Germline V gene sequence: CDR1 SNHLY, CDR2 FYNNEI. V lost 2 bases, J lost 0 bases, and 10 bases stayed unmatched.

About this clone itself: The sample contains more than one DNA sequence encoding this CDR3. The genes are TRBV28 and TRBJ2-5; a possible D gene is TRBD2 (6 bases). Trimming shortened V by 7 bases and J by 5 bases, and 8 bases separated the two germline ends. The CDR3 spans 11 residues. Germline V gives CDR1 MDHEN, CDR2 SYDVKM. The CDR3 region has the DNA TGTGCCAGCACCCGGGGGGAGACCCAGTACTTC. Translating gives CASTRGETQYF.